This T cell receptor beta chain was sequenced in a study of cytomegalovirus exposure and HLA in healthy donors. Researchers ran the PCR with 60 Vbeta and 13 Jbeta primers. Here immunoSEQ multiplex PCR was the method, and the copy in TCRdb shows in-frame clones only, minus some. The repertoire includes approximately 190,000 clones, approximately 84% of them detected once, and roughly 2.8% sits in the top ten. V lost 5 bases to trimming and J lost 3 bases; unmatched junction nucleotides: 2. The CDR3 sequence is 14 residues long. Germline V lookup: CDR1 SEHNR, CDR2 FQNEAQ (reference sequence). V is TRBV7-9 and J is TRBJ2-3, with 10 bases identical to TRBD2. Material for sequencing was PBMCs. The TCR was taken from a woman in her fifties or sixties in good health and CMV-seropositive. The CDR3 reads CASSASGGTDTQYF. CDR3 coding DNA: TGTGCCAGCAGCGCTAGCGGGGGAACAGATACGCAGTATTTT.